The next 9 T cell receptor beta chains were all read from a single sample in a study of a mutant IDH1 vaccine in newly diagnosed glioma. Regarding time point: week 23, last vaccination. Mutant IDH1 20-mer peptide, at 300 ug, made up each vaccine dose, with topical imiquimod. Profiled with immunoSEQ multiplex PCR; TCRdb holds only in-frame clones, not every one. The table has 52,000 or so clones, 80% seen once. Antigens for these TCRs are unknown. The sample here was PBMCs, taken from a glioma patient whose treatment included an IDH1 peptide vaccine. Source of these receptors: a man aged 35 to 55 with glioma.

The gene calls are TRBV5-8 and TRBJ1-2; tentative D call: TRBD1 (6 bases). Germline V CDR1 and CDR2: SGHTS, YDEGEE. Deletions cut 2 bases from V and 8 bases from J, with 16 bases between. This CDR3 region has 14 residues. The CDR3 DNA reads as TGTGCCAGCAGCTTAAATCAGGGGATCGACGGCTACACCTTC. It is translated as CASSLNQGIDGYTF.

V and J are TRBV10-3 and TRBJ1-1; D unclear. This CDR3 is 14 amino acids long. Trimming took off 5 bases at V and 5 bases at J, with 15 bases between the two ends. Per germline, CDR1 ENHRY and CDR2 SYGVKD. CDR3: CAISLPSAGTEAFF. CDR3 nucleotides: TGTGCCATCAGTCTCCCGTCCGCGGGTACTGAAGCTTTCTTT.

The chain employs TRBV5-1 and TRBJ1-4, with 8 bases that match TRBD1. With V trimmed by 7 bases and J by 3 bases, 5 bases remained unmatched. CDR1 and CDR2 from the germline V gene are SGHRS and YFSETQ. This CDR3 is 14 amino acids long. Here the CDR3 reads CASGQGISNEKLFF. The CDR3 bases are TGCGCCAGCGGACAGGGAATCTCTAATGAAAAACTGTTTTTT.

The chain employs TRBV6-6 and TRBJ1-5, with D uncertain. The CDR3 has 15 amino acids. Trimming cost V 7 bases and J 4 bases, with 17 bases left between them. Germline loops: CDR1 MNHNY, CDR2 SVGAGI (reference sequence). The CDR3 reads CASNDRAGRNQPQHF. CDR3 bases: TGTGCCAGCAACGACCGGGCCGGGCGGAATCAGCCCCAGCATTTT.

A few counts support this clone. The chain recombines TRBV7-9 with TRBJ1-1, with D unclear. The germline V gene has CDR1 SEHNR and CDR2 FQNEAQ (reference sequence). V was clipped by 5 bases and J by 3 bases, with 13 bases between them. This CDR3 spans 14 amino acids. Here the CDR3 DNA reads TGTGCCAGCAGCCAGACACGCCGGGACACTGAAGCTTTCTTT. This translates into CASSQTRRDTEAFF.

This clone has just a few counts. Here the CDR3 reads CASRGDRANYGYTF. The CDR3 bases are TGTGCCAGCAGAGGGGACAGAGCTAACTATGGCTACACCTTC. The chain carries TRBV13 and TRBJ1-2; 7 bases match TRBD1. Germline CDR1 PRHDT, CDR2 FYEKMQ (reference sequence). Trimming at V came to 6 bases and at J to 0 bases, leaving 4 bases not matched to a gene. The CDR3 has 14 amino acids.

The chain links TRBV7-3 to TRBJ1-1; D uncertain. This CDR3 spans 13 amino acids. V lost 1 base and J lost 3, with 6 bases in between. In germline, CDR1 is SGHTA, CDR2 FQGTGA. In nucleotides, the CDR3 is TGTGCCAGCAGCTTAATGGGAGACACTGAAGCTTTCTTT. Residues: CASSLMGDTEAFF.

V and J are TRBV27 and TRBJ1-3; D unresolved. V was clipped by 0 bases and J by 4 bases, with 7 bases between them. CDR1 MNHEY and CDR2 SMNVEV come from the germline V gene (reference sequence). CDR3 length: 14 amino acids. Here the CDR3 reads CASSLSVQGNTIYF. The DNA of the CDR3 is TGTGCCAGCAGTTTATCGGTACAGGGAAACACCATATATTTT.

The rearrangement joins TRBV29-1 to TRBJ1-5, with D perhaps TRBD1 (5 bases). Trimming removed 0 bases at V and 6 bases at J, with 9 bases between. CDR3 length: 13 amino acids. In germline, CDR1 is SQVTM, CDR2 ANQGSEA. This chain's CDR3 is CSVEEGGGQPQHF. The CDR3 nucleotides are TGCAGCGTTGAAGAGGGGGGGGGTCAGCCCCAGCATTTT.